Here is one T cell receptor (beta chain) with its context. The same CDR3 is also encoded by other DNA sequences in this sample. This entry belongs to a study of blood T cell repertoires in COVID-19. Patients of the Seattle cohort, enrolled during active infection, were followed longitudinally. V dropped 3 bases and J dropped 0; count of bases not matched to a gene: 1. This CDR3 is 15 amino acids long. Germline lookup yields CDR1 MNHEY and CDR2 SMNVEV (reference sequence). Original handling: The authors estimated nucleated cell counts from reference gene primer amplification. Assay: immunoSEQ multiplex PCR; the TCRdb copy retains only in-frame clones and omits some. The V and J calls and clone size were taken over from that table, and D and trimming were inferred from the DNA. Of approximately 500,000 clones in the sample, roughly nine tenths are singletons; the top ten hold 0.8% to 0.9%.

The sequencing input was peripheral blood. The rearrangement links TRBV27 to TRBJ2-7; the match to TRBD2 covers 11 bases. This receptor was identified in a man aged 18-30 years with COVID-19, enrolled during active disease. This CDR3 is CASSLTSGVSYEQYF. CDR3 DNA: TGTGCCAGCAGTTTGACTAGCGGGGTCTCCTACGAGCAGTACTTC.